A selection of T cell receptor beta chains follows, all from one sample in a study of technical replicates of blood from a handful of donors. Assay: immunoSEQ multiplex PCR; the TCRdb copy retains only in-frame clones and omits some. This sample has over 70,000 clones, with 85% to 95% found just once. The sequenced sample consisted of T cells isolated from PBMCs. The source of these receptors is a human donor in good health. CDR3s include the opening cysteine and the closing phenylalanine or tryptophan. A D gene is named only where the DNA matches it firmly. The size of a clone is reported for some rows only, either as once, few or many, or as a class for expanded clones.

V	size	D	J	CDR3	DNA
TRBV30	NA	TRBD1	TRBJ1-5	CAWGTGGAGQPQHF	TGTGCCTGGGGAACAGGGGGCGCAGGACAGCCCCAGCATTTT
TRBV6-5	NA	TRBD1	TRBJ2-7	CASTRGQRASYEQYF	TGTGCCAGCACTCGGGGACAGAGGGCCTCCTACGAGCAGTACTTC
TRBV30	NA	TRBD1	TRBJ1-4	CAWRFGTANEKLFF	TGTGCCTGGAGATTCGGGACAGCTAATGAAAAACTGTTTTTT
TRBV11-1	NA	TRBD2	TRBJ2-1	CATRRGLAGGEQFF	TGTGCCACCAGGAGGGGACTAGCGGGAGGGGAGCAGTTCTTC
TRBV14	NA	NA	TRBJ2-5	CASSQVGGGETQYF	TGTGCCAGCAGCCAAGTCGGTGGTGGAGAGACCCAGTACTTC
TRBV10-1	NA	NA	TRBJ1-3	CASSENSGSGNTIYF	TGCGCCAGCAGTGAGAATTCCGGCTCTGGAAACACCATATATTTT
TRBV5-1	NA	NA	TRBJ2-1	CASSLARNEQFF	TGCGCCAGCAGCTTGGCGAGGAATGAGCAGTTCTTC
TRBV6-1	NA	NA	TRBJ1-3	CASSEALAIYF	TGTGCCAGCAGTGAAGCCCTTGCCATATATTTT
TRBV4-1	NA	NA	TRBJ1-5	CASSQDLIQPQHF	TGCGCCAGCAGCCAAGATCTTATTCAGCCCCAGCATTTT
TRBV19	NA	NA	TRBJ2-7	CASSIGGQTYEQYF	TGTGCCAGTAGTATCGGGGGGCAGACTTACGAGCAGTACTTC
TRBV10-3	NA	TRBD1	TRBJ2-7	CAISVDRGGYEQYF	TGTGCCATCAGTGTGGACAGGGGAGGCTACGAGCAGTACTTC
TRBV6-6	once	NA	TRBJ2-7	CASSYRDEQYF	TGTGCCAGCAGTTACCGGGACGAGCAGTACTTC
TRBV5-4	NA	NA	TRBJ1-1	CASSLVNRGAGTEAFF	TGTGCCAGCAGCTTAGTTAACCGGGGAGCGGGCACTGAAGCTTTCTTT
TRBV5-4	NA	NA	TRBJ2-1	CASSLGLGVENEQFF	TGTGCCAGCAGCTTGGGATTAGGGGTGGAGAATGAGCAGTTCTTC
TRBV2	once	TRBD1	TRBJ2-7	CASSEQQGAREQYF	TGTGCCAGCAGTGAACAACAGGGGGCCCGGGAGCAGTACTTC
TRBV5-4	once	NA	TRBJ2-5	CASSLGQYQETQYF	TGTGCCAGCAGCTTGGGACAGTACCAAGAGACCCAGTACTTC
TRBV27	once	TRBD1	TRBJ1-1	CASSLSWRQGGSEAFF	TGTGCCAGCAGTTTGTCATGGCGGCAGGGGGGATCTGAAGCTTTCTTT
TRBV28	once	TRBD2	TRBJ2-7	CASSTGLAGYEQYF	TGTGCCAGCAGTACAGGACTAGCGGGCTACGAGCAGTACTTC
TRBV25-1	NA	NA	TRBJ2-3	CASTQATNTDTQYF	TGTGCCAGCACCCAAGCGACTAACACAGATACGCAGTATTTT
TRBV13	NA	TRBD2	TRBJ2-7	CASSPRFERESYEQYF	TGTGCCAGCAGCCCCCGCTTTGAGCGGGAGTCCTACGAGCAGTACTTC
TRBV6-1	NA	TRBD1	TRBJ2-7	CASSGHTGDPYEQYF	TGTGCCAGCAGTGGACATACAGGGGACCCCTACGAGCAGTACTTC
TRBV7-2	NA	TRBD2	TRBJ2-6	CASRPPSGRAGANVLTF	TGTGCCAGCAGACCCCCGAGCGGGAGAGCTGGGGCCAACGTCCTGACTTTC
TRBV9	NA	TRBD2	TRBJ2-1	CASSVGLAAYNEQFF	TGTGCCAGCAGCGTAGGACTAGCGGCTTACAATGAGCAGTTCTTC
TRBV1	NA	NA	TRBJ2-7	CTSSQEFTSGSLYEQYF	TGCACCAGCAGCCAAGAGTTCACTAGCGGGAGCTTATACGAGCAGTACTTC
TRBV2	once	TRBD1	TRBJ2-7	CASTLTGAYEQYF	TGTGCCAGCACCCTGACAGGGGCCTACGAGCAGTACTTC
TRBV2	NA	NA	TRBJ2-5	CASRELAFGKETQYF	TGTGCCAGCAGGGAGTTGGCGTTCGGTAAAGAGACCCAGTACTTC
TRBV2	NA	TRBD2	TRBJ2-1	CASSNGGRVNEQFF	TGTGCCAGCAGTAATGGCGGGAGGGTTAATGAGCAGTTCTTC